Shown below are 3 T cell receptor beta chains from a single sample sequenced in a study of PD-1 blockade in mismatch repair-deficient tumors. Profiling relied on immunoSEQ multiplex PCR, and the TCRdb table lists in-frame clones only, not all of them. Among some 48,000 clones listed, over 75% were seen once. The specimen was PBMCs, collected before pembrolizumab treatment. Source of these receptors: an adult with mismatch repair-deficient cancer.

This clone turned up a few times. The chain recombines TRBV14 with TRBJ1-2; perhaps TRBD1 as D (6 bases). Per germline, CDR1 SGHDN and CDR2 FVKESK. The CDR3 runs 12 residues. Trimming took 2 bases from V and 5 from J, leaving 6 bases between them. The CDR3 loop reads CASSQQGYGYTF. In nucleotides, the CDR3 is TGTGCCAGCAGCCAACAGGGGTATGGCTACACCTTC.

The chain employs TRBV5-1 and TRBJ2-5; D perhaps matches TRBD2 (6 bases). CDR3 length equals 14 residues. CDR1 SGHRS and CDR2 YFSETQ come from the germline V gene. Trimming left V 4 bases short and J 5 bases short, with 15 bases between. CDR3 loop: CASSDISAGETQYF. The CDR3 region has the DNA TGCGCCAGCAGCGATATTTCGGCGGGGGAGACCCAGTACTTC. The full variable domain, in which reference TRBV5-1 and TRBJ2-5 provide the parts outside the CDR3, is KAGVTQTPRYLIKTRGQQVTLSCSPISGHRSVSWYQQTPGQGLQFLFEYFSETQRNKGNFPGRFSGRQFSNSRSEMNVSTLELGDSALYLCASSDISAGETQYFGPGTRLLVL.

The J gene is TRBJ2-7, the V gene TRBV5-3; TRBD1 might be the D (6 bases). TRBV5-3 is noted as an ORF with a role that remains uncertain. V shed 8 bases and J shed 3 bases, with 15 bases lying between them. CDR3 length equals 13 residues. The CDR3, as DNA: TGTGCCAGCTCCGGGACAATTCGCTACGAGCAGTACTTC. Protein sequence: CASSGTIRYEQYF.